Shown below are 20 T cell receptor beta chains from a single sample sequenced in a study of identical twins. TCRdb passed the 5' RACE reads through MiXCR, listing each CDR3 protein once. The repertoire holds hundreds of thousands of distinct CDR3 sequences, with 20% to 25% as singletons. These data are also associated with another study on yellow fever vaccine responses in identical twins.

Material: CD4+ T cells sorted from blood. These receptors all stem from a woman aged 18-29 years in good health.

This clonotype was seen more than once but under ten times. V is TRBV12-3 or TRBV12-4 and J is TRBJ2-3; 11 positions agree with TRBD2. The CDR3 consists of 15 residues. Trimming removed 5 bases from V and 2 bases from J; junction bases left unmatched: 3. In DNA, the CDR3 is TGTGCCAGCAGTCCTAGCGGGAGGACCACAGATACGCAGTATTTT. It is translated as CASSPSGRTTDTQYF.

The CDR3 reads CASSYSGTIAEAFF. The CDR3 nucleotides read TGTGCCAGCAGTTACTCCGGGACCATTGCTGAAGCTTTCTTT. The rearrangement joins TRBV6-5 to TRBJ1-1; TRBD1 is a possible D gene (5 bases). In germline, CDR1 is MNHEY, CDR2 SVGAGI. This CDR3 comprises 14 residues. V gave up 0 bases and J gave up 6 bases, with 11 bases separating them.

This clonotype was picked up many times. V is TRBV7-9 and J is TRBJ1-6; no clear D. CDR3 length equals 14 residues. The V gene lost 8 bases and the J gene lost 0 bases, with 8 bases spanning the gap. Germline V gene lookup returns CDR1 SEHNR and CDR2 FQNEAQ (reference sequence). The CDR3 reads CASGGSSYNSPLHF. The CDR3 DNA reads as TGTGCCAGCGGAGGGAGCTCCTATAATTCACCCCTCCACTTT.

For the CDR3, the DNA is TGCGCCAGCAGCTTGGTATGGGGGGGATCACGTACAGATACGCAGTATTTT. As protein: CASSLVWGGSRTDTQYF. The V call is TRBV5-1, the J call TRBJ2-3, with 7 bases identical to TRBD2. This CDR3 is built from 17 residues. The J segment lost 3 bases and the V segment lost 0 bases, leaving 10 bases of the junction unmatched. From germline, CDR1 is SGHRS and CDR2 YFSETQ.

A few counts support this clonotype. This chain connects TRBV5-1 to TRBJ1-6, with unresolved D. Between the trimmed V and J ends, which lost 3 bases and 8 bases, there was a span of 9 bases. The CDR3 is made up of 13 amino acids. The germline V gene has CDR1 SGHRS and CDR2 YFSETQ. This CDR3 reads CASSSQEDSPLHF. CDR3 in DNA: TGCGCCAGCAGCTCACAAGAAGATTCACCCCTCCACTTT.

This clonotype was counted a few times. V gene TRBV27 combines with J gene TRBJ1-6; no definite D call. Germline lookup yields CDR1 MNHEY and CDR2 SMNVEV (reference sequence). The V and J ends lost 6 bases and 7 bases respectively, with 10 bases between them. This CDR3 is 13 amino acids long. For the CDR3, the DNA is TGTGCCAGCAGAGGAGGTAGGAATTCACCCCTCCACTTT. Translated, it gives CASRGGRNSPLHF.

This chain uses TRBV5-6 with TRBJ2-5; TRBD1 or TRBD2 may be the D gene (5 bases each). Germline V CDR1 and CDR2: SGHDT, YYEEEE. V shed 9 bases and J shed 5 bases, with 23 bases lying between them. There are 15 residues in the CDR3. The CDR3 nucleotides read TGTGCCAACACCTCACCGGGGCTAGGGGAGGAGACCCAGTACTTC. Residues: CANTSPGLGEETQYF.

This clonotype has more than one count but fewer than ten. The chain has TRBV18 and TRBJ2-1, with D tentatively TRBD2 (7 bases). V shed 0 bases and J shed 5 bases, with 17 bases lying between them. Germline V gene data show CDR1 as KGHSH and CDR2 as LQKENI. CDR3 length equals 17 residues. This CDR3 is CASSPPKGGRRDNEQFF. In nucleotides, the CDR3 is TGTGCCAGCTCACCACCGAAGGGGGGGCGCAGGGACAATGAGCAGTTCTTC.

This clonotype was found a few times. The V call is TRBV7-2, the J call TRBJ2-5; TRBD2 might be the D (6 bases). This CDR3 spans 16 amino acids. Germline CDR1 and CDR2: SGHTA and FQGNSA. The V gene lost 5 bases and the J gene lost 3 bases, with 19 bases spanning the gap. Here the CDR3 DNA reads TGTGCCAGCAGCCCACAGACAGTTGGGGGGAAAGAGACCCAGTACTTC. Protein: CASSPQTVGGKETQYF.

This chain links TRBV27 with TRBJ2-3; perhaps TRBD2 as D (6 bases). The CDR3 has 14 amino acids. Trimming shortened V by 5 bases and J by 4 bases, and 13 bases separated the two germline ends. CDR1 and CDR2 (germline): MNHEY, SMNVEV (reference sequence). The CDR3 nucleotides read TGTGCCAGCAGTAGACTAGGCGGTGCAGATACGCAGTATTTT. This translates into CASSRLGGADTQYF.

V gene TRBV14 combines with J gene TRBJ2-1; D not certain. Germline V gene lookup returns CDR1 SGHDN and CDR2 FVKESK. The V and J ends lost 5 bases and 9 bases respectively, with 8 bases between them. The CDR3 extends over 11 amino acids. The CDR3 DNA sequence: TGTGCCAGCAGCTTACGGCGTGAGCAGTTCTTC. Translating gives CASSLRREQFF.

The rearrangement joins TRBV20-1 to TRBJ1-4; possibly TRBD1 for D (5 bases). The germline gives CDR1 DFQATT, CDR2 SNEGSKA (reference sequence). V was cut by 0 bases and J by 7 bases, with 9 bases left in between. The CDR3 runs to 13 residues. CDR3 region: CSAREGVGEKLFF. The DNA of the CDR3 is TGCAGTGCTAGAGAGGGGGTTGGTGAAAAACTGTTTTTT.

In this sample, this clonotype turned up many times. V usage is TRBV12-3 or TRBV12-4 and J usage is TRBJ1-1; D remains ambiguous. Trimming took off 4 bases at V and 0 bases at J, with 12 bases between the two ends. This CDR3 is 15 amino acids long. The DNA of the CDR3 is TGTGCCAGCAGTTGGCGACGGGAGATGAACACTGAAGCTTTCTTT. Amino acids: CASSWRREMNTEAFF.

This clonotype was detected only a few times. The chain is built from TRBV20-1 and TRBJ2-1; 7 bases are shared with TRBD2. CDR3 length: 15 residues. Per germline, CDR1 DFQATT and CDR2 SNEGSKA (reference sequence). J gave up 7 bases and V 4 bases, and 13 bases lay outside the gene matches. The CDR3 region has the DNA TGCAGTGCTACCCCCCTCACAGCGGGGAGGAATGAGCAGTTCTTC. Its protein product is CSATPLTAGRNEQFF.

The table lists this clonotype with a few counts. The J gene is TRBJ2-5, the V gene TRBV3-1; 10 positions match TRBD2. V shed 6 bases and J 5 bases; nucleotides not matched to a gene: 12. The CDR3 is 16 amino acids. CDR1 is LGHDT, CDR2 YNNKEL, per germline (reference sequence). The CDR3 sequence: CASRPGTSVTQETQYF. The CDR3 bases are TGTGCCAGCAGGCCCGGGACTAGCGTTACTCAGGAGACCCAGTACTTC.

V usage is TRBV28 and J usage is TRBJ1-2; possibly TRBD1 for D (5 bases). V lost 6 bases to trimming and J lost 7 bases, with 15 bases between them. The CDR3 is made up of 13 amino acids. Germline V gene sequence: CDR1 MDHEN, CDR2 SYDVKM. CDR3 loop: CASRPPGAGGYTF. The CDR3 DNA reads as TGTGCCAGCAGACCCCCCGGGGCTGGTGGCTACACCTTC.

J is TRBJ2-7 and V is TRBV4-2; 12 bases are shared with TRBD2. Germline V gene lookup returns CDR1 LGHNA and CDR2 YNFKEQ. With V trimmed by 3 bases and J by 2 bases, 5 bases remained unmatched. The CDR3 spans 16 residues. This chain's CDR3 is CASSQGTSGPPYEQYF. The CDR3 DNA reads as TGTGCCAGCAGCCAGGGGACTAGCGGGCCCCCCTACGAGCAGTACTTC.

This clonotype was counted a few times. J is TRBJ2-5 and V is TRBV20-1; 12 nucleotides match TRBD2. The CDR3 runs to 16 residues. The germline V gene encodes CDR1 DFQATT and CDR2 SNEGSKA (reference sequence). V lost 1 base, J lost 3 bases, and 6 bases stayed unmatched. CDR3 sequence (DNA): TGCAGTGCTAGAGGTTACCGACTAGCGGGAGAAGAGACCCAGTACTTC. Amino acids: CSARGYRLAGEETQYF.

This clonotype was counted once. V gene TRBV7-9 combines with J gene TRBJ2-5; a weak D match, TRBD2 (6 bases). CDR3 length: 16 residues. The germline V and J ends were trimmed by 2 bases and 5 bases, with 18 bases remaining between them. Per the germline V gene, CDR1 is SEHNR and CDR2 is FQNEAQ (reference sequence). The CDR3 sequence is CASSLPWRGGEETQYF. The CDR3 nucleotides read TGTGCCAGCAGCTTACCTTGGCGGGGAGGAGAGGAGACCCAGTACTTC.

This clonotype was counted between two and nine times. CDR3 DNA sequence: TGCGCCAGCAGCCAAGACTTCAGGACAGTCCGAACCGGGGAGCTGTTTTTT. Translating it yields CASSQDFRTVRTGELFF. The chain links TRBV4-1 to TRBJ2-2; D perhaps matches TRBD1 (6 bases). Germline CDR1 reads MGHRA; CDR2 reads YSYEKL. V gave up 0 bases and J gave up 5 bases, with 16 bases separating them. There are 17 residues in the CDR3.